One TCR beta chain is described in this entry. In the source study's methods: Reference gene primer amplification gave nucleated cell count estimates. The data were produced by immunoSEQ multiplex PCR, yet TCRdb's version contains in-frame clones alone and is incomplete. The V and J calls and clone size come from that table; D and trimming were worked out from the DNA. The sample holds 30,000 to 35,000 clones; around 88% are singletons and the top ten take around 5.2%. V dropped 2 bases and J dropped 8; count of bases not matched to a gene: 8. Germline V gene sequence: CDR1 SQVTM, CDR2 ANQGSEA. CDR3 length: 14 amino acids. The data belong to a study of blood T cell repertoires in COVID-19. Across the whole study: Material from acute and convalescent COVID-19 was sourced from the United States, Italy and Spain. From T cells, B-cell-depleted T cells, or PBMCs came the material, which was cDNA or gDNA.

The J gene is TRBJ2-3, the V gene TRBV29-1; TRBD2 matches at 9 bases. Sequenced input: peripheral blood. This TCR was sampled from a woman aged 70-85 years with active COVID-19. The CDR3: CSVEYSGGTRTQYF. The CDR3, as DNA: TGCAGCGTTGAATATAGCGGGGGAACCCGTACGCAGTATTTT.